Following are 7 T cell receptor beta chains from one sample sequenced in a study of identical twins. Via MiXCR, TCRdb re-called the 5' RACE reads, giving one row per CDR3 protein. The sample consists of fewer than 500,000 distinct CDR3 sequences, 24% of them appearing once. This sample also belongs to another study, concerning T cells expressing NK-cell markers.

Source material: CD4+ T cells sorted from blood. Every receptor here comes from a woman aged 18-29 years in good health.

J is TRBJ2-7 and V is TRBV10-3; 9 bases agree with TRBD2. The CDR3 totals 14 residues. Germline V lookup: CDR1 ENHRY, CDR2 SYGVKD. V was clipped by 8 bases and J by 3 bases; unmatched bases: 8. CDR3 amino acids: CAISAGTSIYEQYF. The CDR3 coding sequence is TGTGCCATCTCCGCCGGGACTAGCATCTACGAGCAGTACTTC.

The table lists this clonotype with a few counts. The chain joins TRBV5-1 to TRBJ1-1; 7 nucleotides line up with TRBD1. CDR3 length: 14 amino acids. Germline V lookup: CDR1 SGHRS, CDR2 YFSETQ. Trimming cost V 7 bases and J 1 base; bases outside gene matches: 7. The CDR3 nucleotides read TGCGCCAGCGGGCTTGGGGACAGGAACACTGAAGCTTTCTTT. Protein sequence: CASGLGDRNTEAFF.

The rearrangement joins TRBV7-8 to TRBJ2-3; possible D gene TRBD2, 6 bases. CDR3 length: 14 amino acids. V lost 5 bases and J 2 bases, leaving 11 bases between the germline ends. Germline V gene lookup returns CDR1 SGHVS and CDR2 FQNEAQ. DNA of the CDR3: TGTGCCAGCAGCCGACTAGGATCCACAGATACGCAGTATTTT. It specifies CASSRLGSTDTQYF.

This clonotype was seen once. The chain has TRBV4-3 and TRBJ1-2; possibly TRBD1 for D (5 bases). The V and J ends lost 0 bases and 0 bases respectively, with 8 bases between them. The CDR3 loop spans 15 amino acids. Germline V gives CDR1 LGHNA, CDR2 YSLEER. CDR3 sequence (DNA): TGCGCCAGCAGCCAAGACATGGGGGCTAACTATGGCTACACCTTC. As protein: CASSQDMGANYGYTF.

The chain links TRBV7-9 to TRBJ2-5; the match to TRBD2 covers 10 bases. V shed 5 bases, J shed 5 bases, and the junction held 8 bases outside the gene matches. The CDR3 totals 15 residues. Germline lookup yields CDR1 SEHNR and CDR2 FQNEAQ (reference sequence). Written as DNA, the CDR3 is TGTGCCAGCAGCACCCACTTACTAGCGGGGGAGACCCAGTACTTC. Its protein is CASSTHLLAGETQYF.

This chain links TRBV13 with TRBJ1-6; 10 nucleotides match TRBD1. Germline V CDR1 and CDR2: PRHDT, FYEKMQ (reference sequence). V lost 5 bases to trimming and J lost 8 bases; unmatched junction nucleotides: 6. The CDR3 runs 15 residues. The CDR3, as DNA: TGTGCCAGCAGCAGAACGGGACAGGGGTATTCACCCCTCCACTTT. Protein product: CASSRTGQGYSPLHF.

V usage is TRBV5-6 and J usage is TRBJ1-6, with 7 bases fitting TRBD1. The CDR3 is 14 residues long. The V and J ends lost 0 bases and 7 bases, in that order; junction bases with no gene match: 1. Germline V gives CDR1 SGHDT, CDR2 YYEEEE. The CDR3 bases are TGTGCCAGCAGCTTGGTCAGGGGGAATTCACCCCTCCACTTT. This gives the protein CASSLVRGNSPLHF.